This TCR beta chain appears in the sequencing data of a study of blood T cell repertoires in COVID-19. Study context: Whether acute or convalescent, the COVID-19 samples came from the United States, Italy and Spain.

As originally analysed: How many nucleated cells were present was estimated from reference gene primer amplification. TCRdb keeps only in-frame clones here, not all; method: immunoSEQ multiplex PCR. From that table come the V and J calls and clone size; the DNA was used to work out D and trimming. The profile shows hundreds of thousands of clones, about nine tenths of them singletons. Germline V CDR1 and CDR2: LNHDA, SQIVND (reference sequence). Trimming cost V 3 bases and J 7 bases; bases outside gene matches: 9. There are 15 residues in the CDR3. The chain employs TRBV19 and TRBJ1-5; 7 nucleotides match TRBD1. The clonotype was recovered from a man between 50 and 59 years old with acute or convalescent COVID-19. Specimen: peripheral blood. The DNA of the CDR3 is TGTGCCAGTAGTATCGGAGGGGGCTCGAGGCAGCCCCAGCATTTT. This gives the protein CASSIGGGSRQPQHF. The whole variable domain, remainder taken from reference TRBV19 and TRBJ1-5, is DGGITQSPKYLFRKEGQNVTLSCEQNLNHDAMYWYRQDPGQGLRLIYYSQIVNDFQKGDIAEGYSVSREKKESFPLTVTSAQKNPTAFYLCASSIGGGSRQPQHFGDGTRLSIL.